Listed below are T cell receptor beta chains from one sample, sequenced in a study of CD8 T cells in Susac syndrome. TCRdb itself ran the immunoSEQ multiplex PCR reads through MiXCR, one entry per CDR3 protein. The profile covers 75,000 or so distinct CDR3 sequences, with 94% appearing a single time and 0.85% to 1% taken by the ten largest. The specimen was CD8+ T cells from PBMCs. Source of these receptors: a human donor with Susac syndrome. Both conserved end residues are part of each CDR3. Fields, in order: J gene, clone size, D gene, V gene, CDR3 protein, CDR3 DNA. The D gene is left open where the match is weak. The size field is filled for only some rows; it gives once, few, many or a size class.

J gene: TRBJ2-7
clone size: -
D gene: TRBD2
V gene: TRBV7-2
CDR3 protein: CASSLQGLAGYSYEQYF
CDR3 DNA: TGTGCCAGCAGCTTACAAGGCCTAGCGGGCTATTCCTACGAGCAGTACTTC

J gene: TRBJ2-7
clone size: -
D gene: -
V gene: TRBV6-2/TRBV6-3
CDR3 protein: CASTADYPWHEQYF
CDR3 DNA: TGTGCCAGCACGGCCGACTACCCCTGGCACGAGCAGTACTTC

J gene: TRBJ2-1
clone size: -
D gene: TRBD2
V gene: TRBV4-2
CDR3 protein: CASKGSGSSYNEQFF
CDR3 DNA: TGTGCCAGCAAAGGTAGCGGGAGCTCCTACAATGAGCAGTTCTTC

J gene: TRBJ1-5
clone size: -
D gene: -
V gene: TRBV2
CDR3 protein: CASSEREDNQPQHF
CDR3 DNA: TGTGCCAGCAGTGAACGGGAAGACAATCAGCCCCAGCATTTT

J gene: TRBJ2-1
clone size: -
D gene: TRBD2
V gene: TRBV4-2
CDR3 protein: CASSQGLQGLAQFF
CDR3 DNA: TGTGCCAGCAGCCAAGGTTTACAGGGACTAGCCCAGTTCTTC

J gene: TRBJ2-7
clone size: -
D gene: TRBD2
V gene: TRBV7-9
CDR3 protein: CASSFPTSGRANLHEQYF
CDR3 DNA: TGTGCCAGCAGCTTTCCGACTAGCGGGAGGGCCAATCTCCACGAGCAGTACTTC

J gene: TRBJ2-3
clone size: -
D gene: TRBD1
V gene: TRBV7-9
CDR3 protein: CASSPDRLTDTQYF
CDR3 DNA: TGTGCCAGCAGCCCGGACAGGTTGACAGATACGCAGTATTTT

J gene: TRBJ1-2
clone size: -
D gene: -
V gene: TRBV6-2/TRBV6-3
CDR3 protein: CASSYTTGFYGYTF
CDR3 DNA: TGTGCCAGCAGTTACACAACAGGATTCTATGGCTACACCTTC

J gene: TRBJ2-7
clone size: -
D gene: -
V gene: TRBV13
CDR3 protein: CASSLGPDYEQYF
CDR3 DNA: TGTGCCAGCAGCTTAGGTCCCGACTACGAGCAGTACTTC

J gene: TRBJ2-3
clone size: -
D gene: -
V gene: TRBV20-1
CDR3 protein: CSARDQHGLSTDTQYF
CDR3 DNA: TGCAGTGCTAGAGATCAACACGGGCTCAGCACAGATACGCAGTATTTT

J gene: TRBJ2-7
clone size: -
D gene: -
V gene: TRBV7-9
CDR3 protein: CASSLVNGYEQYF
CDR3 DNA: TGTGCCAGCAGCTTAGTCAACGGCTACGAGCAGTACTTC

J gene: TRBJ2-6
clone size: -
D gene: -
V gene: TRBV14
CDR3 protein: CASEEISGANVLTF
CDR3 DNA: TGTGCCAGCGAGGAGATTTCTGGGGCCAACGTCCTGACTTTC

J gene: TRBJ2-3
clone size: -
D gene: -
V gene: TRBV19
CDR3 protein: CATGERQDTQYF
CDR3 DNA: TGTGCCACCGGGGAACGCCAAGATACGCAGTATTTT

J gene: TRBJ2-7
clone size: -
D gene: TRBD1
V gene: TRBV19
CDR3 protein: CASSIGPDRGAPWEQYF
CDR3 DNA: TGTGCCAGTAGTATAGGCCCGGACAGGGGAGCCCCGTGGGAGCAGTACTTC

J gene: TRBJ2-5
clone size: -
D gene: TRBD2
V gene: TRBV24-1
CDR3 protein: CATSAGGLAGQETQYF
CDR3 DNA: TGTGCCACCAGTGCCGGAGGACTAGCGGGACAAGAGACCCAGTACTTC

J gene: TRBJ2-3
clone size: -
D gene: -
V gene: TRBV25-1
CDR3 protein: CASSELDNKGPDTQYF
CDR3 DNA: TGTGCCAGCAGTGAACTGGACAACAAAGGCCCAGATACGCAGTATTTT

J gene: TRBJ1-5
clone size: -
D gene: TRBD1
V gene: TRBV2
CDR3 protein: CASIGDGDRVFQPQHF
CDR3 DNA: TGTGCCAGCATTGGAGATGGGGACAGGGTATTCCAGCCCCAGCATTTT

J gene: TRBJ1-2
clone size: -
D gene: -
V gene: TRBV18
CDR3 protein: CAGRGTSDYGYTF
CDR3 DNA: TGTGCCGGACGAGGGACATCGGACTATGGCTACACCTTC

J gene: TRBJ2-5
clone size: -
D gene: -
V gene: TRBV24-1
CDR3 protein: CATSEGGSLRETQYF
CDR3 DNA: TGTGCCACCAGTGAGGGGGGTAGTCTGAGGGAGACCCAGTACTTC

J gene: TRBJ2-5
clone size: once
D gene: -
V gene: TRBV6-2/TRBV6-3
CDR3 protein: CASSPGTGASQYF
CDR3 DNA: TGTGCCAGCAGCCCGGGGACCGGGGCCAGTCAGTACTTC

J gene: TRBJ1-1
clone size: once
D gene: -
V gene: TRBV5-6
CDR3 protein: CASSLGGPMNTEAFF
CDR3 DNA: TGTGCCAGCAGCTTGGGGGGTCCCATGAACACTGAAGCTTTCTTT

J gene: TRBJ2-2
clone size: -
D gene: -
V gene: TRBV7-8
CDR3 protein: CASSFWVGSTGELFF
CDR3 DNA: TGTGCCAGCAGCTTCTGGGTAGGGAGCACCGGGGAGCTGTTTTTT

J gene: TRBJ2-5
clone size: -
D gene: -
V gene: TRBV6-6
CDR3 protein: CASSYGAGQTETQYF
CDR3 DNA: TGTGCCAGCAGTTACGGGGCGGGGCAGACCGAGACCCAGTACTTC

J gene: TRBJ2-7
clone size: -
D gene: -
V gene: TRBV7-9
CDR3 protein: CASSLAGPPYEQYF
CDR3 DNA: TGTGCCAGCAGCTTAGCCGGTCCCCCCTACGAGCAGTACTTC

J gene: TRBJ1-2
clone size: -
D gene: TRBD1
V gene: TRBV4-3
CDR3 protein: CASSQEVQGAYGYTF
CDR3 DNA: TGCGCCAGCAGCCAAGAGGTTCAGGGGGCTTATGGCTACACCTTC

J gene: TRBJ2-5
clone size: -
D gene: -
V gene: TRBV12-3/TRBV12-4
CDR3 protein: CASRRTSNQETQYF
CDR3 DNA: TGTGCCAGCAGGAGGACTTCGAACCAAGAGACCCAGTACTTC

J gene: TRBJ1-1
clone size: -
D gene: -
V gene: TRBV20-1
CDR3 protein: CSATGDTNTEAFF
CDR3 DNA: TGCAGTGCCACAGGAGACACGAACACTGAAGCTTTCTTT

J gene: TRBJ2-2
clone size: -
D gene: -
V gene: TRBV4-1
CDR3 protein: CAASGPSTGELFF
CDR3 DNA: TGCGCCGCAAGTGGTCCCTCCACCGGGGAGCTGTTTTTT

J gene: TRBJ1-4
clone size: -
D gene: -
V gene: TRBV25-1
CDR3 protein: CASSGSPEKLFF
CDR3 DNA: TGTGCCAGCAGTGGCAGTCCGGAAAAACTGTTTTTT

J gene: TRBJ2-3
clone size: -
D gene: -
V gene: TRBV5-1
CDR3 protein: CASSFETLARDTQYF
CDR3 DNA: TGCGCCAGCAGCTTTGAGACTCTTGCTCGGGATACGCAGTATTTT

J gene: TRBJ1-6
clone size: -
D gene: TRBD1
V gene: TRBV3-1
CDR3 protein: CASSPTTGGDSPLHF
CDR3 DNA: TGTGCCAGCAGCCCGACGACAGGGGGCGATTCACCCCTCCACTTT

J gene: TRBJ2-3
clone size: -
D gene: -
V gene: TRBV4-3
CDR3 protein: CASSPAGPDTQYF
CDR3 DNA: TGCGCCAGCAGCCCCGCTGGGCCAGATACGCAGTATTTT

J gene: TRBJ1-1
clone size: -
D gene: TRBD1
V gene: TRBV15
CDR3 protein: CATSRDKGAGSPAFF
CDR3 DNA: TGTGCCACCAGCAGAGATAAGGGGGCCGGCTCTCCAGCTTTCTTT

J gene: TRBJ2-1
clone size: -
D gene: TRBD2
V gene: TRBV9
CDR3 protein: CASSPWTSLGNEQFF
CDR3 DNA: TGTGCCAGCAGCCCCTGGACTAGTTTAGGCAATGAGCAGTTCTTC

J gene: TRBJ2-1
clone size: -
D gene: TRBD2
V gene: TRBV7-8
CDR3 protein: CASSYTPAGEQFF
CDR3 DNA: TGTGCCAGCAGCTACACCCCAGCGGGAGAGCAGTTCTTC

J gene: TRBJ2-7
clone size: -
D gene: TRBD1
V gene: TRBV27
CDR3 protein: CASTGTGLEQYF
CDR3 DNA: TGTGCCAGCACCGGGACAGGCCTCGAGCAGTACTTC

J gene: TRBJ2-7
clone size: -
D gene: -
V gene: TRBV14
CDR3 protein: CASSQVPTSIHEQYF
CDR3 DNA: TGTGCCAGCAGCCAAGTCCCGACTAGTATACACGAGCAGTACTTC

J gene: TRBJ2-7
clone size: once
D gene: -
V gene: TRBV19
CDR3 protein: CAGPKGGRLLSYEQYF
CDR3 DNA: TGTGCCGGACCAAAGGGGGGCCGCTTACTTTCCTACGAGCAGTACTTC

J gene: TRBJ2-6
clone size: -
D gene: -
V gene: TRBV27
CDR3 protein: CASSSYSGANVLTF
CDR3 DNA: TGTGCCAGCAGTTCCTACTCTGGGGCCAACGTCCTGACTTTC

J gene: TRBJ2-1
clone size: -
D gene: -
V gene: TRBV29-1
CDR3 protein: CSAQTSYNEQFF
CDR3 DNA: TGCAGCGCCCAAACCAGCTACAATGAGCAGTTCTTC

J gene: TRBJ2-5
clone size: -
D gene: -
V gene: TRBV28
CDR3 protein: CASKLTGEYQETQYF
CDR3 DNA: TGTGCCAGCAAGCTCACGGGGGAGTACCAAGAGACCCAGTACTTC

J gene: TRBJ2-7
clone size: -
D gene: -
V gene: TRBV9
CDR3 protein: CASSPTGFSYEQYF
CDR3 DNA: TGTGCCAGCAGCCCGACAGGATTCTCCTACGAGCAGTACTTC

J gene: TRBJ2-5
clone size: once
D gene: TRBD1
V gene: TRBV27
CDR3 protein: CASSLTGTALTRETQYF
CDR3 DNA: TGTGCCAGCAGTTTAACCGGGACAGCGCTCACCAGGGAGACCCAGTACTTC